This T cell receptor beta chain derives from a study of T cells after yellow fever vaccination. General study results and limits: The secondary response showed a weaker magnitude and a faster peak, day 5 versus 15. In FACS-sorted repertoires, abundant clonotypes from the bulk population could appear as contaminants. Detected again after the booster were most primary-vaccination clones, at approximately 96% CD4 and 70% to 90% CD8.

The 5'RACE template-switching step produced TCR cDNA and added a universal primer site and UMIs. TCRdb itself ran the 5' RACE reads through MiXCR, one entry per CDR3 protein. The sample has hundreds of thousands of distinct CDR3 sequences; about 13% are singletons. Comments on this clonotype: Antigen: not known.

Source: PBMCs, taken on the day of the yellow fever booster vaccination. The receptor comes from a man younger than 40 who received the YFV17D yellow fever vaccine.

CDR3 nucleotides: TGTGCCAGTTCCAGGGTGTCAGGCAATGAGCAGTTCTTC. It is translated as CASSRVSGNEQFF. The gene calls are TRBV28 and TRBJ2-1; maybe TRBD1 (5 bases). The CDR3 length is 13 residues. Between the trimmed V and J ends, which lost 9 bases and 6 bases, there was a span of 15 bases. Germline CDR1 reads MDHEN; CDR2 reads SYDVKM.